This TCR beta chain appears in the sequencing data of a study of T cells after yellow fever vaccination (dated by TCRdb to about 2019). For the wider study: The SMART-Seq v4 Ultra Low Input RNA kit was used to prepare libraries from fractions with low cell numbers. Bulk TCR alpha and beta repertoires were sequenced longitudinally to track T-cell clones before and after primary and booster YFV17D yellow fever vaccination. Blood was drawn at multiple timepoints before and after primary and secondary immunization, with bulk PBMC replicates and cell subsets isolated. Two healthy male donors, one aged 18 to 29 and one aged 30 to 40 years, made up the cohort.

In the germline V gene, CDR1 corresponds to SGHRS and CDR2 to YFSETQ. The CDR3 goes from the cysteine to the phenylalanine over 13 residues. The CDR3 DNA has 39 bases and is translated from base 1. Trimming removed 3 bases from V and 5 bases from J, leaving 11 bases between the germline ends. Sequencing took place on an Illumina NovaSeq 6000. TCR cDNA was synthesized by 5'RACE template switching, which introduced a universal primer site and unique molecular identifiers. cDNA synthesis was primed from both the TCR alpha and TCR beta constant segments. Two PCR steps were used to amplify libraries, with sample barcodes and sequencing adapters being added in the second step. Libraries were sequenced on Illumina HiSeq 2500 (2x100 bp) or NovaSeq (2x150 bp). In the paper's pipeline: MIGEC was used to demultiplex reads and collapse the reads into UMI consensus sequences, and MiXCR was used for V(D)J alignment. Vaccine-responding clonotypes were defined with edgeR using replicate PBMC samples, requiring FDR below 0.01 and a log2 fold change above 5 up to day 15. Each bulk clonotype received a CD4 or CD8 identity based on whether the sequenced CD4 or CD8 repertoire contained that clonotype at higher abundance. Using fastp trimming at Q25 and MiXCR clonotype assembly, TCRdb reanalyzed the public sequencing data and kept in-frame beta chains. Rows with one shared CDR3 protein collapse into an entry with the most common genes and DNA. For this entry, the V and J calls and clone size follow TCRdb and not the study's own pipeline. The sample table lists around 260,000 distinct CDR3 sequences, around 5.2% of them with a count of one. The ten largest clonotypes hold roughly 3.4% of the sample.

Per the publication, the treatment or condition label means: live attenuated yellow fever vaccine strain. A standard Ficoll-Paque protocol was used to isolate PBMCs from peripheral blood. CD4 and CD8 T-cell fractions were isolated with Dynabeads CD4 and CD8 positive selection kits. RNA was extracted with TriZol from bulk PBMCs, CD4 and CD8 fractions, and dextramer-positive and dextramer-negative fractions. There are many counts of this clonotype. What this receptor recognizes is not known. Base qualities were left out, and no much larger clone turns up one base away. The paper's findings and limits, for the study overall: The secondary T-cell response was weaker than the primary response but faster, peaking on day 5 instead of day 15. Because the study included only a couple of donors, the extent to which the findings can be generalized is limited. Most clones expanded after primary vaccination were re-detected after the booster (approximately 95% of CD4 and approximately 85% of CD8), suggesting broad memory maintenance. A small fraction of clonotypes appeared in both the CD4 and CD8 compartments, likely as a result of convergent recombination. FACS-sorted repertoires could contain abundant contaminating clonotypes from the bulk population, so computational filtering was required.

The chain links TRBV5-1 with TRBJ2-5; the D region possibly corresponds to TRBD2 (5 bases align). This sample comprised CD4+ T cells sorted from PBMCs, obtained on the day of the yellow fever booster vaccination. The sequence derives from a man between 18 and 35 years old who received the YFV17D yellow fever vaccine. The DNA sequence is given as TGCGCCAGCAGCTCCTCGGACTTTGAGACCCAGTACTTC. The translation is CASSSSDFETQYF.